This entry lists 15 T cell receptor beta chains sequenced from one sample in a study of blood T cell repertoires in COVID-19. The data were produced by immunoSEQ multiplex PCR, yet TCRdb's version contains in-frame clones alone and is incomplete. The sample consists of a few hundred thousand clones, about 91% of them appearing once. What was sequenced was PBMCs or T cells enriched from blood (not recorded which). The origin of the receptors is a human donor in a cohort exposed to, infected with or recovered from COVID-19 (not recorded which). The donor label of this sample is uncertain.

The chain uses TRBV5-1 and TRBJ1-4; 7 bases agree with TRBD1. In germline, CDR1 is SGHRS, CDR2 YFSETQ. The V and J ends lost 3 bases and 7 bases, in that order; junction bases with no gene match: 9. CDR3 length: 15 residues. DNA of the CDR3: TGCGCCAGCAGCTCGGAAGGGGGCGCGATTGAAAAACTGTTTTTT. Translation gives CASSSEGGAIEKLFF. Combining the CDR3 with reference TRBV5-1 and TRBJ1-4 gives the whole variable domain KAGVTQTPRYLIKTRGQQVTLSCSPISGHRSVSWYQQTPGQGLQFLFEYFSETQRNKGNFPGRFSGRQFSNSRSEMNVSTLELGDSALYLCASSSEGGAIEKLFFGSGTQLSVL.

The chain has TRBV29-1 and TRBJ1-1; 7 bases line up with TRBD1. Germline lookup yields CDR1 SQVTM and CDR2 ANQGSEA. The V gene end was trimmed by 7 bases and the J gene end by 3 bases; junction bases not matched to a gene: 5. This CDR3 contains 12 residues. CDR3 DNA sequence: TGCAGCGCAATGGACAGGTACACTGAAGCTTTCTTT. It codes for CSAMDRYTEAFF. Combining the CDR3 with reference TRBV29-1 and TRBJ1-1 gives the whole variable domain SAVISQKPSRDICQRGTSLTIQCQVDSQVTMMFWYRQQPGQSLTLIATANQGSEATYESGFVIDKFPISRPNLTFSTLTVSNMSPEDSSIYLCSAMDRYTEAFFGQGTRLTVV.

The chain has TRBV5-1 and TRBJ1-2; 8 nucleotides align to TRBD1. Unmatched junction bases numbered 8, after V lost 4 bases and J lost 6 bases. CDR3 length equals 14 residues. Germline V CDR1 and CDR2: SGHRS, YFSETQ. The CDR3 DNA follows: TGCGCCAGCAGCCTAAACGACAGGGGACATGGCTACACCTTC. The encoded protein is CASSLNDRGHGYTF.

This chain links TRBV10-2 with TRBJ1-6; TRBD1 agrees at 10 bases. Looked up from germline, CDR1 is WSHSY and CDR2 is SAAADI. The J segment lost 7 bases and the V segment lost 7 bases, leaving 7 bases of the junction unmatched. The CDR3 has 15 residues. CDR3 nucleotide sequence: TGCGCCAGCACTGACGGGACAGGGGCGAATTCACCCCTCCACTTT. Translation gives CASTDGTGANSPLHF.

J is TRBJ1-1 and V is TRBV29-1; 7 positions agree with TRBD1. V shed 6 bases and J 4 bases; nucleotides not matched to a gene: 11. Per the germline V gene, CDR1 is SQVTM and CDR2 is ANQGSEA. The CDR3 covers 14 residues. The DNA for the CDR3 is TGCAGCGTCCCCCCGGGACAGTCGGGCACTGAAGCTTTCTTT. It yields the protein CSVPPGQSGTEAFF.

The CDR3 sequence is CASSPRMWPREDTQYF. The CDR3 region has the DNA TGTGCCAGCAGCCCTAGGATGTGGCCCCGGGAAGATACGCAGTATTTT. J is TRBJ2-3 and V is TRBV3-1 (or the pseudogene TRBV3-2); possible D gene TRBD2, 5 bases. CDR1 and CDR2 (germline): LGHDT, YNNKEL (reference sequence). The CDR3 totals 16 residues. V was shortened by 4 bases and J by 5 bases, with 19 bases between the two germline ends.

CDR3 nucleotide sequence: TGCGCCAGCAGTCAATCCCACATAGGGGATTACGGTCAGCCCCAGCATTTT. It yields the protein CASSQSHIGDYGQPQHF. The gene calls are TRBV23-1 and TRBJ1-5; D perhaps matches TRBD1 (5 bases). TRBV23-1 is treated as an ORF (open reading frame) with a function not yet certain. V gave up 0 bases and J gave up 6 bases, with 18 bases separating them. This CDR3 is 17 amino acids long.

The genes are TRBV12-5 and TRBJ1-5; no firm D call. The V end lost 5 bases, the J end lost 3 bases, and 17 bases lay between the germline ends. The CDR3 length is 16 residues. Germline V gene data show CDR1 as LGHNT and CDR2 as FRNRAP. The CDR3 nucleotides are TGTGCTAGTGGTACCCCCCGCCGGGGAAACAATCAGCCCCAGCATTTT. This translates into CASGTPRRGNNQPQHF.

V usage is TRBV3-1 (or the pseudogene TRBV3-2) and J usage is TRBJ2-1, with TRBD2 matching 9 bases. Germline V gene data show CDR1 as LGHDT and CDR2 as YNNKEL (reference sequence). The CDR3 runs 15 residues. V dropped 0 bases and J dropped 9; count of bases not matched to a gene: 6. CDR3 DNA: TGTGCCAGCAGCCAAGACGCGGCGGGGGGGATTGAGCAGTTCTTC. Translating it yields CASSQDAAGGIEQFF.

The V gene is TRBV5-1, the J gene TRBJ1-1; 7 bases map to TRBD1. This CDR3 contains 14 residues. In germline, CDR1 is SGHRS, CDR2 YFSETQ. V lost 3 bases, J lost 1 base, and 3 bases stayed unmatched. The CDR3, as DNA: TGCGCCAGCAGCTCCACAGGGGCGAACACTGAAGCTTTCTTT. This sequence encodes CASSSTGANTEAFF.

To note about this clone: Within the sample, other DNA sequences also encode this same CDR3. This chain joins TRBV5-1 and TRBJ2-1, with 13 positions matching TRBD2. The ends lost 4 bases at V and 5 bases at J; junction bases unmatched: 3. The CDR3 sequence is 15 residues long. Looked up from germline, CDR1 is SGHRS and CDR2 is YFSETQ. CDR3 residues: CASSPGLAGDNEQFF. The CDR3 bases are TGCGCCAGCAGCCCAGGACTAGCGGGAGACAATGAGCAGTTCTTC.

V usage is TRBV7-9 and J usage is TRBJ1-2, with a tentative D call TRBD1 (6 bases). This CDR3 contains 12 residues. CDR1 and CDR2 (germline): SEHNR, FQNEAQ (reference sequence). V dropped 5 bases and J dropped 8 bases, with 12 bases sitting between them. The CDR3 nucleotides read TGTGCCAGCAGCACACGACAGGTGGGCTACACCTTC. Protein: CASSTRQVGYTF.

The J gene is TRBJ2-2, the V gene TRBV11-3; D possibly corresponds to TRBD1 (5 bases). V was pared by 2 bases and J by 6 bases, with 10 bases between. The CDR3 is 14 amino acids. Germline assignment: CDR1 SGHNT and CDR2 YENEEA. The CDR3 loop is CASSLQGSPGELFF. The CDR3 region has the DNA TGTGCCAGCAGCTTACAGGGAAGCCCCGGGGAGCTGTTTTTT. The whole variable domain, remainder taken from reference TRBV11-3 and TRBJ2-2, is EAGVVQSPRYKIIEKKQPVAFWCNPISGHNTLYWYLQNLGQGPELLIRYENEEAVDDSQLPKDRFSAERLKGVDSTLKIQPAELGDSAVYLCASSLQGSPGELFFGEGSRLTVL.

V usage is TRBV7-9 and J usage is TRBJ2-1, with a weak D call TRBD2 (7 bases). V dropped 11 bases and J dropped 4 bases, with 12 bases sitting between them. Looked up from germline, CDR1 is SEHNR and CDR2 is FQNEAQ (reference sequence). This CDR3 has 12 residues. CDR3 DNA: TGTGCCTCGGGGGGCCAGTACAATGAGCAGTTCTTC. Its translation is CASGGQYNEQFF.

The chain uses TRBV30 and TRBJ2-3, with TRBD1 matching 9 bases. V dropped 2 bases and J dropped 4; count of bases not matched to a gene: 7. The CDR3 totals 15 residues. Germline CDR1 GTSNPN, CDR2 SVGIG (reference sequence). The CDR3 protein is CAWSTGQGSADTQYF. In DNA, the CDR3 is TGTGCCTGGAGTACAGGACAGGGGAGCGCAGATACGCAGTATTTT. The complete variable domain, with remaining parts taken from reference TRBV30 and TRBJ2-3, reads SQTIHQWPATLVQPVGSPLSLECTVEGTSNPNLYWYRQAAGRGLQLLFYSVGIGQISSEVPQNLSASRPQDRQFILSSKKLLLSDSGFYLCAWSTGQGSADTQYFGPGTRLTVL.